The 10 T cell receptor beta chains reported below all come from one sample, sequenced in a study of blood T cell repertoires in COVID-19 (dated by TCRdb to 2018 to 2020). The protocol used for the library was the immunoSEQ multiplex PCR assay. TCRdb carries this immuneACCESS record with in-frame sequences only. Its versions omit some clonotypes, under half of them owing to an unresolved V gene in the studies checked, with the rest unexplained. Recorded for this sample are roughly 300,000 clones; around 87% of them occurred a single time. Together, the top ten hold over 4% of the sample. The sequencing input was PBMCs or T cells enriched from blood (not recorded which). The receptor set was obtained from a woman under 40 who had recovered from COVID-19.

The chain combines TRBV28 with TRBJ2-7, with a possible D match to TRBD1 (6 bases). V lost 7 bases, J lost 6 bases, and 16 bases lay in between. This CDR3 region has 13 residues. CDR1 MDHEN and CDR2 SYDVKM come from the germline V gene. CDR3 residues: CASTGTSRIEQYF. CDR3 DNA sequence: TGTGCCAGCACCGGGACATCGAGGATCGAGCAGTACTTC.

The V and J genes are TRBV4-1 and TRBJ1-1, with D possibly matching TRBD1 (6 bases). This CDR3 is built from 17 residues. The germline gives CDR1 MGHRA, CDR2 YSYEKL. The V gene lost 4 bases and the J gene lost 3 bases, with 21 bases spanning the gap. In DNA, the CDR3 is TGCGCCAGCAGCCCTCAGGGGTGGGGCCGGTCGGACACTGAAGCTTTCTTT. Its translation is CASSPQGWGRSDTEAFF.

The V and J genes are TRBV15 and TRBJ2-2; 7 positions agree with TRBD1. CDR1 is LNHNV, CDR2 YYDKDF, per germline (reference sequence). V lost 1 base and J lost 6; bases outside the gene matches: 8. This CDR3 comprises 16 residues. The CDR3 spells CATSRVATGSSGELFF. In DNA, the CDR3 is TGTGCCACCAGCAGAGTGGCGACAGGGTCGTCCGGGGAGCTGTTTTTT.

The gene calls are TRBV10-2 and TRBJ2-7; TRBD2 matches 9 bases. Germline loops: CDR1 WSHSY, CDR2 SAAADI. The CDR3 covers 14 residues. The J segment lost 4 bases and the V segment lost 6 bases, leaving 7 bases of the junction unmatched. The DNA of the CDR3 is TGCGCCAGCAGGGGGATTGCGGGGGGGTACGAGCAGTACTTC. This gives the protein CASRGIAGGYEQYF.

This clone was observed a handful of times. The chain couples TRBV30 to TRBJ1-1, with 7 bases that match TRBD1. Germline assignment: CDR1 GTSNPN and CDR2 SVGIG (reference sequence). With 8 bases clipped from V and 0 bases from J, the junction kept 12 bases outside the gene matches. The CDR3 has 15 residues. CDR3 DNA: TGTGCCACTAGGACAGGCCGAACAATGAACACTGAAGCTTTCTTT. Protein product: CATRTGRTMNTEAFF.

The chain employs TRBV7-2 and TRBJ1-5; 9 bases agree with TRBD1. This CDR3 contains 15 residues. V was pared by 5 bases and J by 4 bases, with 6 bases of the junction left unmatched. Germline V CDR1 and CDR2: SGHTA, FQGNSA. CDR3 in amino acids: CASSRGQGWNQPQHF. For the CDR3, the DNA is TGTGCCAGCAGCCGGGGACAGGGTTGGAATCAGCCCCAGCATTTT.

The J gene is TRBJ1-6, the V gene TRBV30, with D possibly TRBD1 on 5 matching bases. In germline, CDR1 is GTSNPN, CDR2 SVGIG (reference sequence). The CDR3 extends over 14 amino acids. V lost 1 base and J lost 6, with 10 bases in between. CDR3 region: CAWSEQVVNSPLHF. The CDR3 DNA follows: TGTGCCTGGAGTGAACAGGTGGTTAATTCACCCCTCCACTTT.

The chain is built from TRBV7-9 and TRBJ1-1; TRBD1 might be the D (5 bases). Germline V gene data show CDR1 as SEHNR and CDR2 as FQNEAQ (reference sequence). The CDR3 has 17 residues. Trimming took 5 bases from V and 7 from J, leaving 26 bases between them. This CDR3 is CASSPINLAGEGGEAFF. DNA for the CDR3: TGTGCCAGCAGCCCGATCAACCTGGCGGGGGAGGGCGGTGAAGCTTTCTTT.

The V and J genes are TRBV15 and TRBJ1-1, with no clear D. CDR3 length: 13 amino acids. Between the trimmed V and J ends, which lost 0 bases and 11 bases, there was a span of 13 bases. The germline CDR1 and CDR2 sequences are LNHNV and YYDKDF (reference sequence). The CDR3 reads CATSRDQSRMAFF. Here the CDR3 DNA reads TGTGCCACCAGCAGAGATCAAAGCAGGATGGCTTTCTTT.

The chain carries TRBV27 and TRBJ2-5, with 10 bases aligning to TRBD1. Germline CDR1 is MNHEY and CDR2 is SMNVEV (reference sequence). CDR3 length equals 16 residues. With 5 bases clipped from V and 5 bases from J, the junction kept 11 bases outside the gene matches. CDR3 sequence (DNA): TGTGCCAGCAGTCTAGGACAGGGGGACGCAAGGGAGACCCAGTACTTC. Amino acid sequence: CASSLGQGDARETQYF.